One and the same sample provided the 18 T cell receptor beta chains below, sequenced in a study of blood T cells in healthy people across ages. A second PCR, run for roughly 7 to 12 cycles, used a sample-barcoded 5' primer plus a J-beta primer mix. TCRdb independently ran MiXCR on the 5' RACE reads; one entry per CDR3 protein. The table records 1,500,000 or so distinct CDR3 sequences, about 45% of them present only once. Sequenced sample: blood. The receptors derive from a woman between 18 and 29 years old in good health.

V gene TRBV5-1 combines with J gene TRBJ2-1; unclear D gene. Trimming shortened V by 6 bases and J by 10 bases, and 17 bases separated the two germline ends. This CDR3 comprises 13 residues. CDR1 is SGHRS and CDR2 is YFSETQ in the germline V gene. The CDR3 region is CASTSTDGREQFF. For the CDR3, the DNA is TGCGCCAGCACCTCCACGGATGGCAGGGAGCAGTTCTTC.

This clonotype was seen more than once but under ten times. The chain combines TRBV3-1 with TRBJ2-7; 8 nucleotides line up with TRBD2. CDR3 length equals 14 residues. Looked up from germline, CDR1 is LGHDT and CDR2 is YNNKEL (reference sequence). V gave up 3 bases and J gave up 4 bases; unmatched junction bases: 5. The CDR3 is CASSHVAGGYEQYF. CDR3 coding DNA: TGTGCCAGCAGCCATGTTGCGGGGGGTTACGAGCAGTACTTC.

The chain links TRBV4-3 to TRBJ2-1, with 8 positions matching TRBD2. V trimming: 3 bases; J trimming: 3 bases; junction bases outside the gene matches: 4. This CDR3 is 15 amino acids long. CDR1 and CDR2 from the germline V gene are LGHNA and YSLEER. The CDR3 DNA reads as TGCGCCAGCAGCCACGAGCGGGGGTTCTACAATGAGCAGTTCTTC. Translated: CASSHERGFYNEQFF.

This clonotype was picked up a small number of times. The chain recombines TRBV15 with TRBJ2-3; 7 bases are shared with TRBD2. CDR1 is LNHNV, CDR2 YYDKDF, per germline (reference sequence). The CDR3 is 15 residues long. V shed 4 bases, J shed 5 bases, and the junction held 9 bases outside the gene matches. CDR3 sequence reads: CATSTRKGGGDTQYF. DNA for the CDR3: TGTGCCACCAGCACTCGAAAGGGCGGGGGAGATACGCAGTATTTT.

This clonotype was seen once. A much larger clone is a single base away; this may be a read error. CDR3 amino acids: CASSRGANYSYTF. CDR3 nucleotide sequence: TGTGCCAGCAGCAGAGGGGCAAACTATAGCTACACCTTC. V is TRBV6-5 and J is TRBJ1-2; D perhaps matches TRBD1 (5 bases). Per germline, CDR1 MNHEY and CDR2 SVGAGI. The CDR3 runs to 13 residues.

This clonotype occurred a few times. The chain recombines TRBV6-6 with TRBJ1-4; unclear D gene. V was trimmed by 2 bases and J by 13 bases, leaving 8 bases between them. CDR3 length: 11 amino acids. The V gene's germline CDR1 is MNHNY and CDR2 SVGAGI (reference sequence). CDR3 in DNA: TGTGCCAGCAGTTACGTAGGACTACTGTTTTTT. Translating it yields CASSYVGLLFF.

The chain combines TRBV4-2 with TRBJ1-6; no reliable D call. Trimming left V 0 bases short and J 8 bases short, with 11 bases between. The CDR3 runs 15 residues. The germline gives CDR1 LGHNA, CDR2 YNFKEQ. The CDR3 is CASSQDQLSDSPLHF. CDR3 nucleotides: TGTGCCAGCAGCCAAGATCAACTGTCGGATTCACCCCTCCACTTT.

This rearrangement joins TRBV6-1 to TRBJ2-7; D possibly corresponds to TRBD1 (6 bases). The ends were cut back, 4 bases at V and 5 bases at J, with 9 bases in the middle. The CDR3 totals 12 residues. Germline assignment: CDR1 MNHNS and CDR2 SASEGT. Written as DNA, the CDR3 is TGTGCCAGCAGTGGCTACAGGGACGAGCAGTACTTC. Translation gives CASSGYRDEQYF.

The V call is TRBV7-2, the J call TRBJ1-4; D gene unclear. Per the germline V gene, CDR1 is SGHTA and CDR2 is FQGNSA. V lost 5 bases and J 9 bases, leaving 16 bases between the germline ends. The CDR3 extends over 14 amino acids. The CDR3 reads CASSPNQAGKKLFF. In DNA, the CDR3 is TGTGCCAGCAGCCCGAACCAAGCCGGTAAAAAACTGTTTTTT.

The gene calls are TRBV20-1 and TRBJ2-1; D remains ambiguous. Germline loops: CDR1 DFQATT, CDR2 SNEGSKA (reference sequence). Trimming took off 5 bases at V and 7 bases at J, with 9 bases between the two ends. The CDR3 is 11 residues long. The DNA of the CDR3 is TGCAGTGCTGATGAGGAAAATGAGCAGTTCTTC. Encoded protein: CSADEENEQFF.

This clonotype was seen a few times. The chain carries TRBV24-1 and TRBJ2-6; no firm D call. Trimming shortened V by 5 bases and J by 0 bases, and 13 bases separated the two germline ends. This CDR3 has 17 residues. Germline V CDR1 and CDR2: KGHDR, SFDVKD. The CDR3 region is CATSVQSSGSGANVLTF. The CDR3 DNA is TGTGCCACCAGTGTTCAGTCGTCGGGCTCTGGGGCCAACGTCCTGACTTTC.

The chain employs TRBV12-3 or TRBV12-4 and TRBJ2-2; D is ambiguous. The CDR3 consists of 16 residues. The V end lost 5 bases, the J end lost 0 bases, and 13 bases lay between the germline ends. The DNA of the CDR3 is TGTGCCAGCAGTCCCCGGGCTGCTCCGAACACCGGGGAGCTGTTTTTT. It encodes CASSPRAAPNTGELFF.

The chain carries TRBV20-1 and TRBJ2-5; 8 bases fit TRBD2. This CDR3 has 18 amino acids. Germline values: CDR1 DFQATT, CDR2 SNEGSKA (reference sequence). V trimming: 3 bases; J trimming: 4 bases; junction bases outside the gene matches: 19. In DNA, the CDR3 is TGCAGTGCTAGGGGGGCTGAAAAAAGCGGGAGAAAGGGAGAGACCCAGTACTTC. Protein product: CSARGAEKSGRKGETQYF.

This clonotype came up a few times. V gene TRBV7-8 combines with J gene TRBJ2-1; 8 nucleotides line up with TRBD2. Germline CDR1 and CDR2: SGHVS and FQNEAQ. The CDR3 runs to 16 residues. V was pared by 2 bases and J by 7 bases, with 10 bases of the junction left unmatched. The CDR3 DNA reads as TGTGCCAGCAGCTTAACTCCCGGGACTAGTTTGAATGAGCAGTTCTTC. Its protein product is CASSLTPGTSLNEQFF.

This clonotype was picked up a small number of times. The chain has TRBV12-3 or TRBV12-4 and TRBJ2-5, with TRBD2 matching over 7 bases. This CDR3 comprises 14 residues. Trimming cost V 5 bases and J 11 bases; bases outside gene matches: 14. The CDR3 nucleotides read TGTGCCAGCAGTCCCGGGCGGGGGAACAATGAGCAGTACTTC. This gives the protein CASSPGRGNNEQYF.

The chain uses TRBV29-1 and TRBJ2-1; TRBD2 might be the D (6 bases). V shed 2 bases and J shed 5 bases, with 13 bases lying between them. CDR1 SQVTM and CDR2 ANQGSEA come from the germline V gene. This CDR3 comprises 14 residues. CDR3 nucleotides: TGCAGCGTTGAATGGCTAGCGAGAGACAATGAGCAGTTCTTC. Residues: CSVEWLARDNEQFF.

This clonotype was picked up a small number of times. The genes are TRBV19 and TRBJ2-3, with 13 bases identical to TRBD2. Germline V gives CDR1 LNHDA, CDR2 SQIVND (reference sequence). The V segment lost 7 bases and the J segment 5 bases; nucleotides outside the gene matches: 6. The CDR3 totals 15 residues. The CDR3 here is CASTQLAGGLDTQYF. CDR3 DNA: TGTGCCAGTACCCAACTAGCGGGAGGGCTAGATACGCAGTATTTT.

The chain is built from TRBV27 and TRBJ2-7, with 10 bases identical to TRBD2. J lost 6 bases, V lost 4 bases, and 6 bases had no gene match. Per germline, CDR1 MNHEY and CDR2 SMNVEV (reference sequence). The CDR3 spans 14 residues. The CDR3 coding sequence is TGTGCCAGCAGTTCCCTAGCGGGAGTTAGCGAGCAGTACTTC. This translates into CASSSLAGVSEQYF.